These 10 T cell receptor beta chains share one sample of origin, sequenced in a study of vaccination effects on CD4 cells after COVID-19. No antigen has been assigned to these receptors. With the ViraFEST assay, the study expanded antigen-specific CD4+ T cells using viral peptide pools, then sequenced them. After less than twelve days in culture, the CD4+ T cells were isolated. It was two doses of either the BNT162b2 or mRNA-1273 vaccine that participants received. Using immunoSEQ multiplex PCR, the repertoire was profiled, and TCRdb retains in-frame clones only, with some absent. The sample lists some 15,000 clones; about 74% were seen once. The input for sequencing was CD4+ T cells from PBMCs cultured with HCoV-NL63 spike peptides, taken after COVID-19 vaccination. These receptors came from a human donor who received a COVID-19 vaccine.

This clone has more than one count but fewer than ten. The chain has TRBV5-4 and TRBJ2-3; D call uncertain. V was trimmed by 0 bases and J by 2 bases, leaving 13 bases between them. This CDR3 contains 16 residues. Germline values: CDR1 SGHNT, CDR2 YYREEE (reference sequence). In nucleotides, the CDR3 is TGTGCCAGCAGCTTGGCCTCGGTCGGAGCCACAGATACGCAGTATTTT. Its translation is CASSLASVGATDTQYF.

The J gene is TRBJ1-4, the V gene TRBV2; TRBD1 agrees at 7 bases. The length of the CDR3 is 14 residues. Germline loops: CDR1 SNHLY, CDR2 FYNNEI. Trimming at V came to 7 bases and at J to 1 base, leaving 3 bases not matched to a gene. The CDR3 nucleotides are TGTGCCAGCATCCAGGGGGGAACTAATGAAAAACTGTTTTTT. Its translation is CASIQGGTNEKLFF.

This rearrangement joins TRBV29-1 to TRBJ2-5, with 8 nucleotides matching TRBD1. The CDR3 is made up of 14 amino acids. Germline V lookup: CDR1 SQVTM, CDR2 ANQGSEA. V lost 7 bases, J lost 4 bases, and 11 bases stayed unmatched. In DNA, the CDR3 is TGCAGCGGCGGGGACAGGCCTCAGGCAGAGACCCAGTACTTC. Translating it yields CSGGDRPQAETQYF. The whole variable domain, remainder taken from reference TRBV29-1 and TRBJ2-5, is SAVISQKPSRDICQRGTSLTIQCQVDSQVTMMFWYRQQPGQSLTLIATANQGSEATYESGFVIDKFPISRPNLTFSTLTVSNMSPEDSSIYLCSGGDRPQAETQYFGPGTRLLVL.

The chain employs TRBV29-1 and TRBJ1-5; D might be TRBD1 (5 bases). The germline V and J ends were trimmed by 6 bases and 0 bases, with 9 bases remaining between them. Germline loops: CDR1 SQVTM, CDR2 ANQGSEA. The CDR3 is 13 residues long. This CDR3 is CSVRTGSNQPQHF. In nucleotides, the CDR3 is TGCAGCGTGCGCACAGGTAGCAATCAGCCCCAGCATTTT.

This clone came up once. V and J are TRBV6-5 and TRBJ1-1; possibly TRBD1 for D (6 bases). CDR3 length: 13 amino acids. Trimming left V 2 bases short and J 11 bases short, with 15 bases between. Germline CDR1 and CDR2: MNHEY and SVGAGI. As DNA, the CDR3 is TGTGCCAGCAGTTACGGAAGGGGGTTAGGCGCTTTCTTT. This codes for CASSYGRGLGAFF.

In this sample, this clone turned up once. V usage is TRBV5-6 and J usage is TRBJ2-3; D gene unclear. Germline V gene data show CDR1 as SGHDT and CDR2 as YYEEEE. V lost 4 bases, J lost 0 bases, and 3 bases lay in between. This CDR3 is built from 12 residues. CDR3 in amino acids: CASSLSTDTQYF. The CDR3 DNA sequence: TGTGCCAGCAGCCTAAGCACAGATACGCAGTATTTT.

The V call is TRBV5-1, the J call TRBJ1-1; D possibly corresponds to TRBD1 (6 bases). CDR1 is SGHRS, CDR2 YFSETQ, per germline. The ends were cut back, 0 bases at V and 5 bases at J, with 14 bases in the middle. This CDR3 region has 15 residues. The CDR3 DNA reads TGCGCCAGCAGCTTGGAGTGGACAGTGGGAACTGAAGCTTTCTTT. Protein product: CASSLEWTVGTEAFF.

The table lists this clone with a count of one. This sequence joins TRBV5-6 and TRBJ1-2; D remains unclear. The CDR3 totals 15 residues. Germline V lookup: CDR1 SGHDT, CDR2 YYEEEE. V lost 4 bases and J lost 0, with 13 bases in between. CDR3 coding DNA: TGTGCCAGCAGCCCCGTTGTGTCTGCTAACTATGGCTACACCTTC. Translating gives CASSPVVSANYGYTF.

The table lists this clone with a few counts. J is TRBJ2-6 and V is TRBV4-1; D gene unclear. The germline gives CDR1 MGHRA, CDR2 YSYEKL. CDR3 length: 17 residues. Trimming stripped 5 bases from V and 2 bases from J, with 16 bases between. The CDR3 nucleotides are TGCGCCAGCAGCTTGGACGGAAGGCTACCTGGGGCCAACGTCCTGACTTTC. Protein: CASSLDGRLPGANVLTF.

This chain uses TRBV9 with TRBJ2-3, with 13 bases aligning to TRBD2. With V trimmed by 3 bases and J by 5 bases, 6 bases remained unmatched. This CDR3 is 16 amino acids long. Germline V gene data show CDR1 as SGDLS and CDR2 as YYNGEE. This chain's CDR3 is CASSGTSGGAGDTQYF. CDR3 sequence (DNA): TGTGCCAGCAGCGGAACTAGCGGGGGGGCAGGAGATACGCAGTATTTT.